The rows below give T cell receptor beta chains drawn from one sample of a study of OX40 agonist ivuxolimab in advanced cancers. The method was immunoSEQ multiplex PCR; TCRdb's version includes in-frame clones alone and lacks a portion of them. The repertoire holds some 60,000 clones, with about 90% as singletons. This specimen was CD4+ or CD8+ T cells sorted from blood, taken in a trial of the OX40 agonist ivuxolimab. These receptors were collected from an adult with an advanced solid tumor such as melanoma, head and neck, liver or kidney cancer. Each CDR3 is given with its conserved first and last residue. Each record gives: J gene, V gene, D gene, clone size, CDR3 DNA, CDR3 protein. A D gene is named only where the DNA matches it firmly. Where a row states a size, it is once, few, many or the class of an expanded clone; other rows omit it.

TRBJ2-7,TRBV19,TRBD2,NA,TGTGCCAGTAGCGACCTACTAGCGTCAAGCTCCTACGAGCAGTACTTC,CASSDLLASSSYEQYF
TRBJ1-2,TRBV7-8,TRBD1,NA,TGTGCCAGCAGCTATTCCCGGACAGGGAAGGGATCGAGTTATGGCTACACCTTC,CASSYSRTGKGSSYGYTF
TRBJ1-2,TRBV6-5,NA,NA,TGTGCCAGCAGTTACCGGACGAGTTATGGCTACACCTTC,CASSYRTSYGYTF
TRBJ2-5,TRBV18,TRBD1,NA,TGTGCCAGCTCACCTAGGACAGGGGGCGGACAGGGTGAGACCCAGTACTTC,CASSPRTGGGQGETQYF
TRBJ2-3,TRBV5-6,TRBD2,NA,TGTGCCAGCAGCTCCCGGGGGGGAGATACGCAGTATTTT,CASSSRGGDTQYF
TRBJ2-2,TRBV6-5,NA,once,TGTGCCAGCAATGATCTTCGAAAGAACACCGGGGAGCTGTTTTTT,CASNDLRKNTGELFF
TRBJ2-1,TRBV5-5,NA,NA,TGTGCCAGCACCCCACAGGTAGGGGACTACAATGAGCAGTTCTTC,CASTPQVGDYNEQFF
TRBJ1-1,TRBV7-9,NA,once,TGTGCCAGCAGCTCATATGAGAGGGGGAGAGCTTTCTTT,CASSSYERGRAFF
TRBJ2-1,TRBV2,NA,few,TGTGCCACCAAGGGGGATTCTAATGAGCAGTTCTTC,CATKGDSNEQFF
TRBJ2-3,TRBV7-9,NA,NA,TGTGCCAGCAGCTACACAGATACGCAGTATTTT,CASSYTDTQYF